This TCR beta chain emerged from a study of breast tumors, draining lymph nodes, adjacent tissues. General study findings and limits: Tumor repertoires ranked between lymph nodes and nontumor tissue in diversity, with V and J gene preferences.

Looked up from germline, CDR1 is SGHRS and CDR2 is YFSETQ. This CDR3 region has 15 residues. Trimming removed 0 bases at V and 6 bases at J, with 16 bases between. Details on this clonotype: Its matching antigen is unknown.

TCRdb used MiXCR to reprocess the multiplex PCR reads, holding one entry per CDR3 protein. Of tens of thousands of distinct CDR3 sequences in the sample, 42% were seen once. The chain links TRBV5-1 to TRBJ2-7; perhaps TRBD2 as D (5 bases). The source is a female donor with breast cancer. Some clones in this sample may be carry-over from other donors' samples. What was sequenced was breast tumor tissue. For the CDR3, the DNA is TGCGCCAGCAGCTTGGCCTCTCCCGGGGTCTCCGAGCAGTACTTC. Its protein product is CASSLASPGVSEQYF.